The source of this T cell receptor beta chain is a study of shared T cell receptors in the human thymus. The table came from immunoSEQ multiplex PCR; TCRdb's copy has only in-frame clones and leaves some out. The table includes about 660,000 clones, more than 75% detected once. Trimming took 3 bases from V and 1 from J; bases not matched to a gene: 5. Germline V gene lookup returns CDR1 ENHRY and CDR2 SYGVKD. The CDR3 sequence is 18 residues long. Separately, the same data were catalogued under a study of human thymus T cells. That work states: The source of the thymus tissue was resections taken during corrective heart surgery.

Input material: thymocytes. The sequence derives from a boy less than two years old with a congenital heart defect. The chain links TRBV10-3 to TRBJ2-6, with 11 bases matching TRBD1. The CDR3 loop is CAISETGTGGSGANVLTF. CDR3 DNA: TGTGCCATCAGTGAAACCGGGACAGGGGGTTCTGGGGCCAACGTCCTGACTTTC.